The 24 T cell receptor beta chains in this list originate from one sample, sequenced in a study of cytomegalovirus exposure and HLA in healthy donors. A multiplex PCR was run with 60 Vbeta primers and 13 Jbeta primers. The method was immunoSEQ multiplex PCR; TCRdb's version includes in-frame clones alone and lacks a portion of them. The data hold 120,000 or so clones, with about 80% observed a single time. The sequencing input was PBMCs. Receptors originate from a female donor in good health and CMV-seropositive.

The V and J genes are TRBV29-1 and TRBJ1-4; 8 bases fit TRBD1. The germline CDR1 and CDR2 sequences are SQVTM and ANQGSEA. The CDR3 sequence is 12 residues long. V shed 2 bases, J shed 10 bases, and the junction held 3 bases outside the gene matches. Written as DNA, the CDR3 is TGCAGCGTTGAAACAGGGGGGGGAAAACTGTTTTTT. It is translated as CSVETGGGKLFF.

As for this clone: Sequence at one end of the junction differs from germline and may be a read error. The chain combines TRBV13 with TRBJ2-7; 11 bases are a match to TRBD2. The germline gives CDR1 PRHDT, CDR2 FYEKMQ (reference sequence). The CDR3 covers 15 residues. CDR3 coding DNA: TGTGCCAGCAGTTTAGCGGGGGGGACCTCCTACGAGCAGTACTTC. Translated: CASSLAGGTSYEQYF.

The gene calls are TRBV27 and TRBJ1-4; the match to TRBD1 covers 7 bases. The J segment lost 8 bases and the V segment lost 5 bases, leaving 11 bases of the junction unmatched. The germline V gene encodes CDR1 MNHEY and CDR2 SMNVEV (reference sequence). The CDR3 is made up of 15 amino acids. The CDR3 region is CASSPSTGPWEKLFF. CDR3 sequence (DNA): TGTGCCAGCAGTCCGTCGACAGGGCCTTGGGAAAAACTGTTTTTT. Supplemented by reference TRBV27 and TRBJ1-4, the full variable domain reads EAQVTQNPRYLITVTGKKLTVTCSQNMNHEYMSWYRQDPGLGLRQIYYSMNVEVTDKGDVPEGYKVSRKEKRNFPLILESPSPNQTSLYFCASSPSTGPWEKLFFGSGTQLSVL.

CDR3 loop: CASSPSDRVGEAFF. The CDR3, as DNA: TGCGCCAGCAGTCCCTCCGACAGGGTCGGTGAAGCTTTCTTT. V usage is TRBV23-1 and J usage is TRBJ1-1; 7 bases agree with TRBD1. TRBV23-1 qualifies as an ORF whose function is uncertain. V was pared by 4 bases and J by 7 bases, with 9 bases of the junction left unmatched. The CDR3 covers 14 residues.

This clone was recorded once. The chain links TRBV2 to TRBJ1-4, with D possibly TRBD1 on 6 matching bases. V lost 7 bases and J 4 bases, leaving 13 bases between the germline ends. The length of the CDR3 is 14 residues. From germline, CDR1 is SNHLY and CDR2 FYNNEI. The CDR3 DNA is TGTGCCAGCAATAGAGACAGGCTTAATGAAAAACTGTTTTTT. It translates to CASNRDRLNEKLFF.

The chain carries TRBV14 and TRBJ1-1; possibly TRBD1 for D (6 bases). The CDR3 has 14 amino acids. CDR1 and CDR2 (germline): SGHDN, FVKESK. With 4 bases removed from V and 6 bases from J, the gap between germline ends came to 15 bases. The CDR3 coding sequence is TGTGCCAGCAGCCTACAGAGGGAGGGGGCTGAAGCTTTCTTT. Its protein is CASSLQREGAEAFF.

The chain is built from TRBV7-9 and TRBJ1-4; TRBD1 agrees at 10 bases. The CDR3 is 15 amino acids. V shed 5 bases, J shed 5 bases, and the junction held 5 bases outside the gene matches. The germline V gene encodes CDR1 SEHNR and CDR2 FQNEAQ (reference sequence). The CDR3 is CASSPGDRGNEKLFF. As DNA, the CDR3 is TGTGCCAGCAGCCCAGGGGACAGGGGAAATGAAAAACTGTTTTTT.

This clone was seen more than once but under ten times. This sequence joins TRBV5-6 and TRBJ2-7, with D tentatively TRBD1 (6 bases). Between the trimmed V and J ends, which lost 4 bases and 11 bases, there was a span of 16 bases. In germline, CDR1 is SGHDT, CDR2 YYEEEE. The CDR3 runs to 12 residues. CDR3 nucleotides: TGTGCCAGCAGCGTGGGGCGGACAGCAGAGTACTTC. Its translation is CASSVGRTAEYF.

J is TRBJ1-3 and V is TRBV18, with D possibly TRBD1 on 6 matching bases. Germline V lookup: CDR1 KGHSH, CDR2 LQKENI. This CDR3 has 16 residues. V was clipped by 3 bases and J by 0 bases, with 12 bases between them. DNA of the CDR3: TGTGCCAGCTCACCGGCGCAGGGGTTCTCTGGAAACACCATATATTTT. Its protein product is CASSPAQGFSGNTIYF.

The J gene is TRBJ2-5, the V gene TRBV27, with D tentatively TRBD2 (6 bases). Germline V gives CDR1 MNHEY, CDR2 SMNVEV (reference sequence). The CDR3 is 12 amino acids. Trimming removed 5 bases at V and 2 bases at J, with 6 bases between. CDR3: CASSRGQETQYF. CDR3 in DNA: TGTGCCAGCAGTCGGGGGCAAGAGACCCAGTACTTC.

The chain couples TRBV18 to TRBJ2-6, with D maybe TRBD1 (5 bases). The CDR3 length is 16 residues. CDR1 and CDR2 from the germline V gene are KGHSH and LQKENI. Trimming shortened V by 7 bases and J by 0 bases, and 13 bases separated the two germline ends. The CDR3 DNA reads TGTGCCAGCTGGCAGGGCCTGAACTCTGGGGCCAACGTCCTGACTTTC. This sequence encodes CASWQGLNSGANVLTF.

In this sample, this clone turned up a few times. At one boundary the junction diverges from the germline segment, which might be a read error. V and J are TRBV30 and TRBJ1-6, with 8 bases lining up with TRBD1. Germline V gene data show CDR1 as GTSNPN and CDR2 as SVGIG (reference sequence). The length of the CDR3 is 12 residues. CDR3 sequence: CAWSVGTGRMDF. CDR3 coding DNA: TGTGCCTGGAGCGTTGGGACAGGCCGAATGGACTTT. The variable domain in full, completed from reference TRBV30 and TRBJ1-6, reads SQTIHQWPATLVQPVGSPLSLECTVEGTSNPNLYWYRQAAGRGLQLLFYSVGIGQISSEVPQNLSASRPQDRQFILSSKKLLLSDSGFYLCAWSVGTGRMDFGNGTRLTVT.

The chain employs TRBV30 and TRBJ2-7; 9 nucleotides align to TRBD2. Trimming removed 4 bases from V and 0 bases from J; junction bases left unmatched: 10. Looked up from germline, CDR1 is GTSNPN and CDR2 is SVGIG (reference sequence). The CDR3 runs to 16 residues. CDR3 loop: CAWTPAGGNASYEQYF. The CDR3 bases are TGTGCCTGGACACCTGCGGGGGGGAACGCCTCCTACGAGCAGTACTTC.

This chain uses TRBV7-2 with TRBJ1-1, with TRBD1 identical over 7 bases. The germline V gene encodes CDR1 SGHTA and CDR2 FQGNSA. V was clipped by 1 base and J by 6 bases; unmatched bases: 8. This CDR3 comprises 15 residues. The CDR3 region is CASSLVQGVGAEAFF. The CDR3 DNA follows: TGTGCCAGCAGCTTAGTCCAGGGGGTAGGGGCTGAAGCTTTCTTT.

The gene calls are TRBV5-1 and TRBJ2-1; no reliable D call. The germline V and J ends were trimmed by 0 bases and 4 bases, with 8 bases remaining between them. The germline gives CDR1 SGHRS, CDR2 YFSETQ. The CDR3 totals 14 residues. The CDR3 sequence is CASSLDNHYNEQFF. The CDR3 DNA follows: TGCGCCAGCAGCTTGGACAATCATTACAATGAGCAGTTCTTC.

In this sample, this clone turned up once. Here the CDR3 reads CARSLGGGKDTQYF. CDR3 DNA: TGTGCCCGCTCCCTCGGGGGTGGTAAAGATACGCAGTATTTT. This chain uses TRBV30 with TRBJ2-3, with D perhaps matching TRBD2 (6 bases). This CDR3 has 14 amino acids. Germline V gene data show CDR1 as GTSNPN and CDR2 as SVGIG (reference sequence). The ends were cut back, 8 bases at V and 5 bases at J, with 20 bases in the middle.

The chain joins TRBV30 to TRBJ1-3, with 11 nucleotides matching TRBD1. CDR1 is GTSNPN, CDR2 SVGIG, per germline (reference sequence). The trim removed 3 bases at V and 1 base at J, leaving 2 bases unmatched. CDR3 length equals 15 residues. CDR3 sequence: CAWSGDRGSGNTIYF. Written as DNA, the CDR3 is TGTGCCTGGAGCGGGGACAGGGGGTCTGGAAACACCATATATTTT.

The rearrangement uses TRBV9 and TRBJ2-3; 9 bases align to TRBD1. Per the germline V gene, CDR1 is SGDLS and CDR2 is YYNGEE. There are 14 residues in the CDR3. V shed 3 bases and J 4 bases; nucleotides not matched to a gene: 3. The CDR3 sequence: CASSADRGADTQYF. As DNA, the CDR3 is TGTGCCAGCAGCGCGGACAGGGGCGCAGATACGCAGTATTTT.

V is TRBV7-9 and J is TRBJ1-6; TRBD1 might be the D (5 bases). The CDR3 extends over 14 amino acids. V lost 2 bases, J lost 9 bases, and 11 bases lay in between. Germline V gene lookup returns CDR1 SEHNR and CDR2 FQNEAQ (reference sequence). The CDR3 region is CASSLTREGSPLHF. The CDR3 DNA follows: TGTGCCAGCAGCTTAACCAGGGAAGGTTCACCCCTCCACTTT.

The CDR3 loop is CASRLGGTNTEAFF. DNA of the CDR3: TGTGCCAGCAGGCTGGGGGGGACGAACACTGAAGCTTTCTTT. The V gene is TRBV6-1, the J gene TRBJ1-1; TRBD1 might be the D (5 bases). This CDR3 contains 14 residues. The V end lost 6 bases, the J end lost 1 base, and 12 bases lay between the germline ends. The germline V gene has CDR1 MNHNS and CDR2 SASEGT.

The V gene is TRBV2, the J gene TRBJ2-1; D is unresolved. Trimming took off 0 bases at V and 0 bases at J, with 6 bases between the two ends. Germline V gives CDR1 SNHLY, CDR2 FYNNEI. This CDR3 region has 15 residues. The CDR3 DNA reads TGTGCCAGCAGTGAAGCTAGTGGCTCCTACAATGAGCAGTTCTTC. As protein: CASSEASGSYNEQFF.

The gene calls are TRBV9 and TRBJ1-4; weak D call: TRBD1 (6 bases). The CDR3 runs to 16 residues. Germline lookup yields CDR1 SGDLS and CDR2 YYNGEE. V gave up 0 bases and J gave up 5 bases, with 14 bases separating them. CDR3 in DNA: TGTGCCAGCAGCGTAGCTGTCGGGCAGGGGAATGAAAAACTGTTTTTT. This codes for CASSVAVGQGNEKLFF.

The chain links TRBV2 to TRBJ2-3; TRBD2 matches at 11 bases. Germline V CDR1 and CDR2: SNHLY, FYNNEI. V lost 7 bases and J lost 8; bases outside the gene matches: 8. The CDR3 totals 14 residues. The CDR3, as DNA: TGTGCCAGCAACTTAGCGGGGGGGCTTGTTACGCAGTATTTT. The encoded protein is CASNLAGGLVTQYF. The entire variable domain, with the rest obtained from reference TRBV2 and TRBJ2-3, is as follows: EPEVTQTPSHQVTQMGQEVILRCVPISNHLYFYWYRQILGQKVEFLVSFYNNEISEKSEIFDDQFSVERPDGSNFTLKIRSTKLEDSAMYFCASNLAGGLVTQYFGPGTRLTVL.

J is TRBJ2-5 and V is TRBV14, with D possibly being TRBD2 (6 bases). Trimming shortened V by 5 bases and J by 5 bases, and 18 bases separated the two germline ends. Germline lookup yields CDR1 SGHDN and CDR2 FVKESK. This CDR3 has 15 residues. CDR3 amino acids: CASSFLKTGVETQYF. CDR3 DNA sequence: TGTGCCAGCAGCTTCCTTAAAACGGGGGTGGAGACCCAGTACTTC.